What follows are 4 T cell receptor beta chains derived from one specimen sequenced in a study of shared clonotypes between healthy human individuals. The method was immunoSEQ multiplex PCR; TCRdb's version includes in-frame clones alone and lacks a portion of them. The sample contains more than 2,000,000 clones, more than 90% of which appear only once. The material sequenced was naive CD4+ T cells sorted from blood. Subset denoted: CD45RA+ positively selected. The receptors originated from a man younger than 35 in good health.

The genes are TRBV19 and TRBJ2-7; D possibly matches TRBD1 or TRBD2 (6 bases each). Germline values: CDR1 LNHDA, CDR2 SQIVND (reference sequence). Trimming removed 5 bases at V and 3 bases at J, with 20 bases between. This CDR3 has 16 residues. The CDR3 protein is CASSPLWGALVYEQYF. CDR3 bases: TGTGCCAGTAGTCCCTTATGGGGGGCCTTGGTCTACGAGCAGTACTTC.

The chain links TRBV6-5 to TRBJ1-5; no definite D call. The CDR3 is 15 residues long. CDR1 and CDR2 (germline): MNHEY, SVGAGI. The V end was cut by 5 bases, the J end by 0 bases, with 11 bases between. The CDR3 here is CASSKTGISNQPQHF. The CDR3 coding sequence is TGTGCCAGCAGTAAGACTGGGATTAGCAATCAGCCCCAGCATTTT.

The chain couples TRBV7-9 to TRBJ1-6, with D tentatively TRBD1 (6 bases). V was pared by 4 bases and J by 4 bases, with 14 bases between. The V gene's germline CDR1 is SEHNR and CDR2 FQNEAQ (reference sequence). The CDR3 has 16 residues. The CDR3 sequence is CASSSYPGDYNSPLHF. CDR3 DNA: TGTGCCAGCAGCTCCTACCCAGGGGATTATAATTCACCCCTCCACTTT.

The chain is built from TRBV30 and TRBJ2-1; 14 bases agree with TRBD2. The J segment lost 14 bases and the V segment lost 3 bases, leaving 6 bases of the junction unmatched. This CDR3 comprises 13 residues. Germline CDR1 is GTSNPN and CDR2 is SVGIG (reference sequence). The CDR3 DNA reads as TGTGCCTGGAGCCGGACTAGCGGGAGGAAGGAGTTCTTC. Protein: CAWSRTSGRKEFF. The full variable domain, its missing parts supplied by reference TRBV30 and TRBJ2-1, is SQTIHQWPATLVQPVGSPLSLECTVEGTSNPNLYWYRQAAGRGLQLLFYSVGIGQISSEVPQNLSASRPQDRQFILSSKKLLLSDSGFYLCAWSRTSGRKEFFGPGTRLTVL.